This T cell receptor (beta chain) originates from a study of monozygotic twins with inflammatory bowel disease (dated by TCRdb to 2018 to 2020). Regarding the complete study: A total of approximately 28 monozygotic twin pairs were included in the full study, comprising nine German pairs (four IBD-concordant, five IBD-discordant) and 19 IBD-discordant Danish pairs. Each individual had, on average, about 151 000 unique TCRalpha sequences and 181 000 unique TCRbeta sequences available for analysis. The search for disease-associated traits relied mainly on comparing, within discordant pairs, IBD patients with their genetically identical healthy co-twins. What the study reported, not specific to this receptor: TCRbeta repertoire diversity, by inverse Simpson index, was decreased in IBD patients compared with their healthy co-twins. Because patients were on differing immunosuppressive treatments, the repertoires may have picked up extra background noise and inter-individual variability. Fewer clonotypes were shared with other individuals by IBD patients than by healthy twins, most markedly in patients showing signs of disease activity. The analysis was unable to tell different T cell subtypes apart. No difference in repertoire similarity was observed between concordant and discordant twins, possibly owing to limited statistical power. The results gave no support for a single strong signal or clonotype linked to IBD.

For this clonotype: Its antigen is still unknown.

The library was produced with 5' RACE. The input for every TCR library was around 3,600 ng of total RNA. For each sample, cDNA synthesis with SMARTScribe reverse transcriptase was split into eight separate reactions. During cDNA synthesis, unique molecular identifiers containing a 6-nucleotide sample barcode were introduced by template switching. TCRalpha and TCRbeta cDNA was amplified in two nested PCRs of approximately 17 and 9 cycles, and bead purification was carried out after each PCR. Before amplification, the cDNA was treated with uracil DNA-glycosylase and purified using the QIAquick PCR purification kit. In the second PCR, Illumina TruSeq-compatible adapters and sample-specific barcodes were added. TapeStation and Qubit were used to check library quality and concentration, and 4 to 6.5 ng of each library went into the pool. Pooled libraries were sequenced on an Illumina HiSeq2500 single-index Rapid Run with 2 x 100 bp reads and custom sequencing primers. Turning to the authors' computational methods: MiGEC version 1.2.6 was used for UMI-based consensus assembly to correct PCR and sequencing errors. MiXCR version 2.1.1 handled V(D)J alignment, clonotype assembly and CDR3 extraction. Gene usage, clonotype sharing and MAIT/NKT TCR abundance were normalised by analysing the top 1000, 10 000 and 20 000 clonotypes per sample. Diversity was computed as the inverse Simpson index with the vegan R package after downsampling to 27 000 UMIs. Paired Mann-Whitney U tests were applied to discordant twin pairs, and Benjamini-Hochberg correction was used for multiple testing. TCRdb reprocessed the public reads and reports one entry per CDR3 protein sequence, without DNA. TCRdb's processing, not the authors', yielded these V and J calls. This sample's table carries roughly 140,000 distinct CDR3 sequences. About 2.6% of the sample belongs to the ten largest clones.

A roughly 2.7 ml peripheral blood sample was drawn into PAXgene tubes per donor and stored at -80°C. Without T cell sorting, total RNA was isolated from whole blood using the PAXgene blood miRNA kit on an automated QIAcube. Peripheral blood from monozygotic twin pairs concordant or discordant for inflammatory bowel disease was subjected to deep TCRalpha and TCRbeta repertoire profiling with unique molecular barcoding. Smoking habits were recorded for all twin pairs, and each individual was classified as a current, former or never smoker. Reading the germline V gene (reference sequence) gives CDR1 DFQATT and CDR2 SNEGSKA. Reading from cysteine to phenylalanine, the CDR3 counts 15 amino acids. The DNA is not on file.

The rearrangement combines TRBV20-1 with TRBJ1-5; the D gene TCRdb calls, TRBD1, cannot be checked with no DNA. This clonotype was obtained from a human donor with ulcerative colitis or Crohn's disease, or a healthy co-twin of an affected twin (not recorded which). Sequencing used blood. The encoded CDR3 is CSAREGERFNQPQHF.